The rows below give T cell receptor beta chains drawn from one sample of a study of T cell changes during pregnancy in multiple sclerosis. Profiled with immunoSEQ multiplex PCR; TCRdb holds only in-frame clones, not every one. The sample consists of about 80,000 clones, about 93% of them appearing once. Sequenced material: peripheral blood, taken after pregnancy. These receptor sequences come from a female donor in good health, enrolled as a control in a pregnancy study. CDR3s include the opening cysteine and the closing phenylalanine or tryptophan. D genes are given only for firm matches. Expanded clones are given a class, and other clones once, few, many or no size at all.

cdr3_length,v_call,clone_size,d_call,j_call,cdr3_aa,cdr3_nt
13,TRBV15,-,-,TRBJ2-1,CATSRDMRNEQFF,TGTGCCACCAGCAGAGATATGAGGAATGAGCAGTTCTTC
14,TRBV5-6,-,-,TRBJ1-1,CASNNPGGVREAFF,TGTGCCAGCAATAATCCTGGGGGGGTGAGGGAAGCTTTCTTT
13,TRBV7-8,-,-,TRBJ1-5,CASSLRSGQPQHF,TGTGCCAGCAGCTTACGTTCCGGTCAGCCCCAGCATTTT
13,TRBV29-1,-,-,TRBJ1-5,CSVAAQDNQPQHF,TGCAGCGTTGCTGCACAAGACAATCAGCCCCAGCATTTT
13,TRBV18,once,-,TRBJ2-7,CASQGGSAYEQYF,TGTGCCAGCCAGGGGGGCAGCGCCTACGAGCAGTACTTC
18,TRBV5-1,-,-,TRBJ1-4,CASSLFGGRSGPWEKLFF,TGCGCCAGCAGCTTGTTCGGGGGTCGTTCGGGTCCCTGGGAAAAACTGTTTTTT
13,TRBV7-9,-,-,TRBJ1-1,CASSLRGNTEAFF,TGTGCCAGCAGCTTAAGAGGGAACACTGAAGCTTTCTTT
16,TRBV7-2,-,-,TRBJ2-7,CASSLVGASEMYEQYF,TGTGCCAGCAGCTTAGTTGGCGCTAGCGAGATGTACGAGCAGTACTTC
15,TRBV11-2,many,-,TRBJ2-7,CASSLGAQSTYEQYF,TGTGCCAGCAGCTTAGGGGCACAGTCAACCTACGAGCAGTACTTC
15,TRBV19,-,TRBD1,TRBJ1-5,CASSIGTGGKKPQHF,TGTGCCAGTAGCATAGGGACAGGGGGCAAGAAGCCCCAGCATTTT
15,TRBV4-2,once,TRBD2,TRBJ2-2,CASSRLAGDTGELFF,TGTGCCAGCAGCCGACTAGCGGGGGACACCGGGGAGCTGTTTTTT
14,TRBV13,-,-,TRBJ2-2,CASSYYLSAGELFF,TGTGCCAGCAGCTACTATCTGTCCGCCGGGGAGCTGTTTTTT
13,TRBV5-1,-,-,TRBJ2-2,CASSYGGSGELFF,TGCGCCAGCAGCTATGGGGGGTCCGGGGAGCTGTTTTTT
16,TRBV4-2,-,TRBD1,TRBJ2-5,CASSQELTAGQGTQYF,TGTGCCAGCAGCCAGGAATTAACGGCCGGACAGGGGACCCAGTACTTC
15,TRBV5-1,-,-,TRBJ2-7,CASSGSSVSSYEQYF,TGCGCCAGCAGCGGGAGTAGCGTCAGCTCCTACGAGCAGTACTTC
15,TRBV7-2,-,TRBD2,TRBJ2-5,CASTQGGLARETQYF,TGTGCCAGCACCCAGGGGGGACTAGCGAGAGAGACCCAGTACTTC
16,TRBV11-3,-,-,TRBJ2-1,CASSLGARQDLDEQFF,TGTGCCAGCAGCTTAGGGGCCAGACAGGATTTGGATGAGCAGTTCTTC
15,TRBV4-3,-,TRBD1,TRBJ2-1,CASSRARDSYNEQFF,TGCGCCAGCAGCAGGGCTAGGGACAGCTACAATGAGCAGTTCTTC
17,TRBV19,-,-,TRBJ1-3,CASSKVPGTKDGNTIYF,TGTGCCAGTAGTAAGGTCCCCGGGACAAAGGATGGAAACACCATATATTTT
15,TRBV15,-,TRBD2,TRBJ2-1,CATSRGSGGANEQFF,TGTGCCACCAGCAGAGGTAGCGGGGGGGCCAATGAGCAGTTCTTC
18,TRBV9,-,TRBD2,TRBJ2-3,CASSVARGASGSTDTQYF,TGTGCCAGCAGCGTAGCGCGGGGGGCTAGCGGAAGCACAGATACGCAGTATTTT
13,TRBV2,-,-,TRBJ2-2,CASSESGAGELFF,TGTGCCAGCAGTGAGTCCGGGGCCGGGGAGCTGTTTTTT
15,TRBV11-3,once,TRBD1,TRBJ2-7,CASSPDRQSSYEQYF,TGTGCCAGCAGCCCGGACAGGCAGAGCTCCTACGAGCAGTACTTC
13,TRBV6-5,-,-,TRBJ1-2,CASSYTAYYGYTF,TGTGCCAGCAGTTACACAGCCTACTATGGCTACACCTTC
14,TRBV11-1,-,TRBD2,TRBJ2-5,CASSLVAGVETQYF,TGTGCCAGCAGCTTAGTTGCGGGGGTAGAGACCCAGTACTTC
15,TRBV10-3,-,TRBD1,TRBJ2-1,CAIFEPGQGGNEQFF,TGTGCCATTTTCGAGCCCGGACAGGGGGGAAATGAGCAGTTCTTC
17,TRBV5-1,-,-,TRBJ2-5,CASSPNILDSYQETQYF,TGCGCCAGCAGCCCCAACATCCTCGACAGCTACCAAGAGACCCAGTACTTC
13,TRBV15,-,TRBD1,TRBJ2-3,CATQTGDTDTQYF,TGTGCCACACAGACAGGGGATACAGATACGCAGTATTTT
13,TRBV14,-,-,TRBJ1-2,CASSRQVGYGYTF,TGTGCCAGCAGCCGGCAGGTGGGCTATGGCTACACCTTC
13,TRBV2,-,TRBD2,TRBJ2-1,CASSEGLAWEQFF,TGTGCCAGCAGTGAGGGACTAGCGTGGGAGCAGTTCTTC
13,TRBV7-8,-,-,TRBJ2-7,CASSIRELYEQYF,TGTGCCAGCAGCATACGGGAATTGTACGAGCAGTACTTC
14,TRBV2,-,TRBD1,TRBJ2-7,CASRTPGQGKEQYF,TGTGCCAGCAGGACCCCGGGACAGGGAAAAGAGCAGTACTTC
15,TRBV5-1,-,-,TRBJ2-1,CASSLHVGAYNEQFF,TGCGCCAGCAGCTTGCACGTGGGGGCGTACAATGAGCAGTTCTTC
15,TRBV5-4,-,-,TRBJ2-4,CASSLGQSSKNIQYF,TGTGCCAGCAGCTTGGGACAGTCCTCAAAAAACATTCAGTACTTC
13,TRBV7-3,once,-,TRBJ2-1,CASSFGSDNEQFF,TGTGCCAGCAGCTTCGGGTCAGACAATGAGCAGTTCTTC
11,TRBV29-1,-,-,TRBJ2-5,CSVRGGETQYF,TGCAGCGTTAGGGGGGGGGAGACCCAGTACTTC
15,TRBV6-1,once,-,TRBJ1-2,CASGDWQVLSDGYTF,TGTGCCAGCGGGGACTGGCAGGTGCTTAGTGATGGCTACACCTTC
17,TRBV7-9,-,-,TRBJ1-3,CASSLWPGLGTGNTIYF,TGTGCCAGCAGCTTATGGCCGGGCCTCGGGACTGGAAACACCATATATTTT
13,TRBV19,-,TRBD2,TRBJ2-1,CAPRDYAYNEQFF,TGTGCCCCTAGGGACTATGCCTACAATGAGCAGTTCTTC
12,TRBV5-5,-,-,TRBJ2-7,CASSGGPYEQYF,TGTGCCAGCAGCGGAGGGCCCTACGAGCAGTACTTC
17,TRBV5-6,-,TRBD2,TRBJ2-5,CASSSRLAGSAFETQYF,TGTGCCAGCAGCTCAAGACTAGCGGGCAGTGCTTTTGAGACCCAGTACTTC
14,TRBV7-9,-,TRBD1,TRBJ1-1,CASRTQGDNTEAFF,TGTGCCAGCAGGACACAGGGGGATAACACTGAAGCTTTCTTT
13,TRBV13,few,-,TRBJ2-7,CASSLGTVSEQYF,TGTGCCAGCAGCTTAGGAACAGTTTCCGAGCAGTACTTC
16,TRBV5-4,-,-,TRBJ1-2,CASSRPGLGAGIGYTF,TGTGCCAGCAGCCGACCAGGGCTAGGCGCGGGAATTGGCTACACCTTC
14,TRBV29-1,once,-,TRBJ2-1,CSVEAGGGGHEQFF,TGCAGCGTTGAAGCTGGAGGGGGCGGTCATGAGCAGTTCTTC
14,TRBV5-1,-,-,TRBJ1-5,CASSRGFGNQPQHF,TGCGCCAGCAGCAGGGGGTTTGGCAATCAGCCCCAGCATTTT
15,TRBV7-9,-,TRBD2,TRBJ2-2,CASSFGGANTGELFF,TGTGCCAGCAGCTTCGGGGGGGCGAACACCGGGGAGCTGTTTTTT
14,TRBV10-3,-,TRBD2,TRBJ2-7,CAMGIAGGNYEQYF,TGTGCCATGGGAATAGCGGGAGGAAATTACGAGCAGTACTTC
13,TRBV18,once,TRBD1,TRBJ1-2,CASSSDRDYGYTF,TGTGCCAGCTCATCCGACAGGGACTATGGCTACACCTTC
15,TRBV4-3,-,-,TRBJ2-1,CASSQDRLANNEQFF,TGCGCCAGCAGCCAAGATCGGCTAGCGAACAATGAGCAGTTCTTC
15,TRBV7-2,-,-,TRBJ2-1,CASSSRRLGDNEQFF,TGTGCCAGCAGCTCCCGGAGACTAGGGGACAATGAGCAGTTCTTC
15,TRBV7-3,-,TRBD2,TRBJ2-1,CASSFSGGPYNEQFF,TGTGCCAGCAGCTTTAGCGGGGGGCCCTACAATGAGCAGTTCTTC
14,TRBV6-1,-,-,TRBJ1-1,CASRVQAMGTEAFF,TGTGCCAGCAGGGTACAGGCTATGGGCACTGAAGCTTTCTTT
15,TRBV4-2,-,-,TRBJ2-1,CASSQDPGESNEQFF,TGTGCCAGCAGCCAAGATCCAGGGGAGAGCAATGAGCAGTTCTTC
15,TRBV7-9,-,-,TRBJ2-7,CASSLETSVVYEQYF,TGTGCCAGCAGCTTAGAAACTAGTGTAGTCTACGAGCAGTACTTC
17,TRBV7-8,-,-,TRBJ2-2,CASSPRFGGGIGGELFF,TGTGCCAGCAGCCCCCGCTTTGGGGGGGGCATAGGCGGGGAGCTGTTTTTT
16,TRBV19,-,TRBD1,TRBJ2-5,CASSMGPTGVKETQYF,TGTGCCAGTAGTATGGGTCCTACAGGGGTAAAAGAGACCCAGTACTTC
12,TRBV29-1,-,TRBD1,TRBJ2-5,CSVDRGRETQYF,TGCAGCGTAGACAGGGGGCGAGAGACCCAGTACTTC
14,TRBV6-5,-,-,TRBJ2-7,CASSSYSGSYEQYF,TGTGCCAGCAGTTCCTATTCTGGTTCCTACGAGCAGTACTTC